The 18 T cell receptor beta chains given below trace back to one sample, sequenced in a study of blood T cells in healthy people across ages. A J-beta primer mix and a sample-barcoded 5' primer were used in a second PCR of roughly 7 to 12 cycles. TCRdb processed the 5' RACE reads anew with MiXCR; each CDR3 protein has one entry. There are 1,500,000 or so distinct CDR3 sequences in the sample; approximately 59% occur only once, and approximately 7% lies in the top ten. Input material: blood. These receptors all stem from a man aged 18 to 30 in good health.

This clonotype has just one count. The rearrangement joins TRBV20-1 to TRBJ2-7; D call uncertain. The CDR3 loop spans 14 amino acids. V was pared by 3 bases and J by 2 bases, with 14 bases between. CDR1 DFQATT and CDR2 SNEGSKA come from the germline V gene (reference sequence). The CDR3 DNA is TGCAGTGCTAGTCGGCAGCTAAACCCCTACGAGCAGTACTTC. Amino acids: CSASRQLNPYEQYF.

This chain connects TRBV5-1 to TRBJ2-1; D tentatively fits TRBD1 or TRBD2 (5 bases each). The CDR3 is 16 amino acids. Germline loops: CDR1 SGHRS, CDR2 YFSETQ. V was trimmed by 6 bases and J by 2 bases, leaving 18 bases between them. The CDR3 region has the DNA TGCGCCAGCATCCGCTCCTGGGACCAACCCTACAATGAGCAGTTCTTC. This codes for CASIRSWDQPYNEQFF.

Notes on this clonotype: A read error may be the cause here, since a much bigger clone is one base away. The chain has TRBV3-1 and TRBJ2-2; 10 nucleotides align to TRBD1. V shed 0 bases, J shed 3 bases, and the junction held 4 bases outside the gene matches. The length of the CDR3 is 17 residues. Per germline, CDR1 LGHDT and CDR2 YNNKEL (reference sequence). CDR3 residues: CASSQERDRGHTGELFF. CDR3 nucleotides: TGTGCCAGCAGCCAAGAGCGGGACAGGGGCCACACCGGGGAGCTGTTTTTT.

The chain joins TRBV4-1 to TRBJ1-2; 10 bases fit TRBD1. This CDR3 is 13 amino acids long. The germline gives CDR1 MGHRA, CDR2 YSYEKL. V trimming: 6 bases; J trimming: 6 bases; junction bases outside the gene matches: 4. This CDR3 reads CASRGTGVNGYTF. The CDR3, as DNA: TGCGCCAGCAGGGGGACAGGGGTTAATGGCTACACCTTC.

This clonotype has a handful of counts. This chain uses TRBV7-2 with TRBJ2-5; no firm D call. CDR1 is SGHTA, CDR2 FQGNSA, per germline. This CDR3 is 13 amino acids long. V was trimmed by 5 bases and J by 3 bases, leaving 10 bases between them. As DNA, the CDR3 is TGTGCCAGCAGCAGACCCTCGGAAGAGACCCAGTACTTC. The encoded protein is CASSRPSEETQYF.

The J gene is TRBJ2-5, the V gene TRBV27; the D is unclear. Deletions cut 5 bases from V and 3 bases from J, with 10 bases between. Germline lookup yields CDR1 MNHEY and CDR2 SMNVEV (reference sequence). This CDR3 has 13 residues. The CDR3 DNA follows: TGTGCCAGCAGTGCAAACAACAAAGAGACCCAGTACTTC. Protein product: CASSANNKETQYF.

The V gene is TRBV2, the J gene TRBJ2-1; TRBD1 is a possible D gene (5 bases). Trimming shortened V by 4 bases and J by 7 bases, and 14 bases separated the two germline ends. CDR1 SNHLY and CDR2 FYNNEI come from the germline V gene. CDR3 size: 14 residues. The CDR3 reads CASSARVEVNEQFF. The CDR3 region has the DNA TGTGCCAGCAGTGCCAGGGTTGAGGTTAATGAGCAGTTCTTC.

The chain is built from TRBV5-1 and TRBJ2-3, with unresolved D. V lost 4 bases to trimming and J lost 6 bases, with 15 bases between them. The length of the CDR3 is 14 residues. Germline V gene sequence: CDR1 SGHRS, CDR2 YFSETQ. The CDR3 DNA reads TGCGCCAGCAGCGTGTATCCGGAGAGGGATACGCAGTATTTT. Its protein product is CASSVYPERDTQYF.

CDR3 nucleotides: TGCGCCAGCAGCCAAGATGGTAGACAAGAGCAGTTCTTC. Its protein is CASSQDGRQEQFF. The V and J genes are TRBV4-1 and TRBJ2-1; D is unclear. CDR1 MGHRA and CDR2 YSYEKL come from the germline V gene. The CDR3 is made up of 13 amino acids. V was shortened by 0 bases and J by 10 bases, with 10 bases between the two germline ends.

The chain combines TRBV20-1 with TRBJ1-1; D unresolved. Deletions cut 0 bases from V and 0 bases from J, with 11 bases between. CDR1 and CDR2 (germline): DFQATT, SNEGSKA (reference sequence). The CDR3 is made up of 15 amino acids. The chain's CDR3 is CSARDQRRMNTEAFF. CDR3 sequence (DNA): TGCAGTGCTAGAGATCAAAGACGTATGAACACTGAAGCTTTCTTT.

In this sample, this clonotype turned up a few times. The rearrangement links TRBV4-3 to TRBJ2-7; possible D gene TRBD2, 7 bases. V lost 4 bases and J 7 bases, leaving 20 bases between the germline ends. Germline CDR1 reads LGHNA; CDR2 reads YSLEER. The CDR3 totals 15 residues. The DNA for the CDR3 is TGCGCCAGCAGCCTCGACAGGCGTCAGGGAGGGGAGCAGTACTTC. It is translated as CASSLDRRQGGEQYF.

This chain links TRBV6-6 with TRBJ2-3; TRBD1 might be the D (5 bases). CDR3 length: 12 residues. The germline V gene encodes CDR1 MNHNY and CDR2 SVGAGI (reference sequence). V lost 9 bases, J lost 2 bases, and 9 bases lay in between. CDR3 in amino acids: CASGAHTDTQYF. The CDR3 coding sequence is TGTGCCAGTGGGGCGCACACAGATACGCAGTATTTT.

This clonotype was detected a few times. The CDR3 DNA sequence: TGTGCCAGCAGTTCGGTACAGGGCTACGAGCAGTACTTC. It translates to CASSSVQGYEQYF. The V call is TRBV28, the J call TRBJ2-7, with D possibly TRBD1 on 6 matching bases. V was shortened by 4 bases and J by 3 bases, with 10 bases between the two germline ends. The CDR3 sequence is 13 residues long. Germline values: CDR1 MDHEN, CDR2 SYDVKM. The full variable domain, rest sourced from reference TRBV28 and TRBJ2-7, is DVKVTQSSRYLVKRTGEKVFLECVQDMDHENMFWYRQDPGLGLRLIYFSYDVKMKEKGDIPEGYSVSREKKERFSLILESASTNQTSMYLCASSSVQGYEQYFGPGTRLTVT.

This clonotype was counted a few times. The chain uses TRBV20-1 and TRBJ2-1; 7 nucleotides match TRBD2. J gave up 0 bases and V 6 bases, and 8 bases lay outside the gene matches. Germline values: CDR1 DFQATT, CDR2 SNEGSKA (reference sequence). The CDR3 is made up of 15 amino acids. In nucleotides, the CDR3 is TGCAGTGCAACCAGGGAGGGGAGCTCCTACAATGAGCAGTTCTTC. Translation: CSATREGSSYNEQFF.

J is TRBJ2-2 and V is TRBV28; D gene ambiguous. Germline CDR1 reads MDHEN; CDR2 reads SYDVKM. Trimming removed 6 bases at V and 5 bases at J, with 7 bases between. CDR3 length equals 12 residues. The DNA for the CDR3 is TGTGCCAGCAGGAAGGGTACCGGGGAGCTGTTTTTT. The encoded protein is CASRKGTGELFF.

The chain links TRBV29-1 to TRBJ1-4; no clear D gene. Trimming shortened V by 7 bases and J by 8 bases, and 20 bases separated the two germline ends. Looked up from germline, CDR1 is SQVTM and CDR2 is ANQGSEA. This CDR3 has 14 residues. For the CDR3, the DNA is TGCAGCGCTTATACGGACCGCAACCCCGAAAAACTGTTTTTT. Translating gives CSAYTDRNPEKLFF.

This chain uses TRBV7-6 with TRBJ2-1; D might be TRBD2 (6 bases). Trimming left V 2 bases short and J 8 bases short, with 16 bases between. Germline values: CDR1 SGHVS, CDR2 FNYEAQ. This CDR3 has 15 residues. DNA of the CDR3: TGTGCCAGCAGCTTAAGGAACGGTAGGGACTATGAGCAGTTCTTC. Amino acid sequence: CASSLRNGRDYEQFF.

The genes are TRBV5-1 and TRBJ1-2; no firm D call. Trimming removed 4 bases from V and 2 bases from J, with 12 bases in between. Per the germline V gene, CDR1 is SGHRS and CDR2 is YFSETQ. The CDR3 contains 14 residues. Written as DNA, the CDR3 is TGCGCCAGCAGCATCTCCCCAGAAAACTATGGCTACACCTTC. Translating gives CASSISPENYGYTF.